The entry below describes one T cell receptor (beta chain). The specificity of this receptor is unknown. Per-base qualities were not stored, and no clone one base away is much larger. This sample stems from a study of OX40 agonist ivuxolimab in advanced cancers. Study-wide context: The costimulatory receptor OX40 (CD134) was targeted by ivuxolimab, a fully human IgG2 agonistic monoclonal antibody. Intravenous ivuxolimab was administered to patients every 2 weeks at six dose levels: 0.01, 0.1, 0.3, 1.5, 3 and 10 mg/kg. Among the roughly 52 dose-escalation patients, roughly 20 had hepatocellular carcinoma, roughly 15 melanoma, 9 renal cell carcinoma and 9 head and neck cancer. In the dose-escalation cohort, approximately 83% of patients were male, and the mean age was approximately 60 years with a range of about 20 to 80. Prior anti-PD-1, anti-PD-L1 or anti-CTLA-4 therapy was permitted, and checkpoint inhibitors had been received by more than 35% of dose-escalation patients. Three dose-escalation patients achieved partial responses, one with hepatocellular carcinoma and two with cutaneous melanoma. Peripheral TCRbeta sequencing aimed to test whether ivuxolimab altered TCR sequence diversity and caused clonal T-cell expansion. The paper describes the monotherapy dose-escalation part (N of about 57 patients) of the phase I trial of ivuxolimab.

Genomic DNA was isolated from the sorted cells so that the TCRbeta CDR3 region could be sequenced. The immunoSEQ Assay was used for sequencing of TCRbeta CDR3 regions. TCRdb's version of the immuneACCESS table is confined to in-frame rearrangements and falls short of the full clone set. An unresolved V gene accounts for under half of the shortfall where checked; the remainder is of unknown origin. The sample records approximately 70,000 clones, around four fifths of which are singletons. The ten biggest clones cover approximately 0.4% of the sample. The trial excluded patients who had a history of autoimmune disease or who were on systemic immunosuppression. In every dose cohort, peripheral blood was drawn for TCR sequencing at baseline, cycle 4 day 1, and cycle 7 day 1. Samples came from an open-label, multicenter, first-in-human phase I dose-escalation trial of ivuxolimab. The trial enrolled adults with locally advanced or metastatic head and neck squamous cell, hepatocellular, melanoma or renal cell carcinoma. CD4+ and CD8+ T cells were sorted separately from peripheral blood before TCR sequencing.

Broad study findings and their caveats: Which antigens the clonally expanded peripheral T cells were specific for was not determined. After ivuxolimab, expanded clones were on average more numerous among CD8+ T cells than among CD4+ T cells. Low levels of normalized T-cell clonal expansion were also shown by some nonresponding patients. In partial responders in the 0.1-3.0 mg/kg groups, normalized peripheral clonal expansion was found to be among the lowest, especially among CD8+ T cells. Clonal expansion of both CD4+ and CD8+ blood T cells was observed from baseline to week 6 at doses 0.1 to 3.0 mg/kg.

The CDR3 sequence holds 14 residues, the cysteine and phenylalanine included. The entry retains the CDR3 DNA only, 42 bases that are in frame from base 1. V gives up 2 bases and J gives up 5 bases, and the segment between their germline ends measures 9 bases. For CDR1 and CDR2, the germline V gene lists MNHEY and SVGAGI. This TCR came from an adult with an advanced solid tumor such as melanoma, head and neck, liver or kidney cancer. The V and J genes are TRBV6-5 and TRBJ2-2, with the D gene call left open. The sequences come from CD4+ or CD8+ T cells sorted from blood, collected in a trial of the OX40 agonist ivuxolimab. The CDR3 corresponds to CASSYGTPTGELFF. The nucleotides are TGTGCCAGCAGTTACGGTACTCCGACCGGGGAGCTGTTTTTT.